Each of the 23 T cell receptor beta chains below was sequenced from the same sample in a study of blood T cell repertoires in COVID-19. Assay used: immunoSEQ multiplex PCR; TCRdb lists only in-frame clones, some missing. The sample has 150,000 to 200,000 clones; around 80% are singletons. Material for sequencing was PBMCs or T cells enriched from blood (not recorded which). Source of these receptors: a woman aged 60-75 years who had recovered from COVID-19.

The J gene is TRBJ2-3, the V gene TRBV7-9; 8 bases map to TRBD1. J gave up 6 bases and V 3 bases, and 5 bases lay outside the gene matches. Germline V gene sequence: CDR1 SEHNR, CDR2 FQNEAQ (reference sequence). This CDR3 is built from 14 residues. The CDR3 loop reads CASSFQGAVDTQYF. For the CDR3, the DNA is TGTGCCAGCAGCTTCCAGGGGGCAGTTGATACGCAGTATTTT.

The chain has TRBV2 and TRBJ2-7; TRBD2 matches at 7 bases. Germline V gene data show CDR1 as SNHLY and CDR2 as FYNNEI. This CDR3 spans 15 amino acids. Unmatched junction bases numbered 8, after V lost 4 bases and J lost 2 bases. The CDR3 sequence is CASSVSAGAPYEQYF. The CDR3 DNA reads TGTGCCAGCAGTGTTTCGGCGGGAGCACCCTACGAGCAGTACTTC.

The V gene is TRBV29-1, the J gene TRBJ1-4; D is uncertain. CDR3 length equals 10 residues. Per the germline V gene, CDR1 is SQVTM and CDR2 is ANQGSEA. V lost 7 bases and J lost 7, with 7 bases in between. The CDR3 loop reads CSALREKLFF. The DNA for the CDR3 is TGCAGCGCCCTTCGTGAAAAACTGTTTTTT.

V is TRBV2 and J is TRBJ1-1, with D unresolved. CDR3 length equals 13 residues. Germline V gene sequence: CDR1 SNHLY, CDR2 FYNNEI. The V gene lost 0 bases and the J gene lost 5 bases, with 7 bases spanning the gap. The CDR3 here is CASSEAQETEAFF. The CDR3 region has the DNA TGTGCCAGCAGTGAAGCGCAAGAGACTGAAGCTTTCTTT.

The chain links TRBV18 to TRBJ1-4; no definite D call. V lost 1 base to trimming and J lost 4 bases, with 10 bases between them. From germline, CDR1 is KGHSH and CDR2 LQKENI. CDR3 length equals 15 residues. As DNA, the CDR3 is TGTGCCAGCTCACCACTGCGGGGTAATAATGAAAAACTGTTTTTT. Its translation: CASSPLRGNNEKLFF.

The chain's CDR3 is CASSLAARGVYEQYF. CDR3 DNA: TGTGCCAGCAGCTTGGCTGCCAGGGGAGTCTACGAGCAGTACTTC. The chain links TRBV7-9 to TRBJ2-7; the D gene is possibly TRBD1 (6 bases). The germline V gene has CDR1 SEHNR and CDR2 FQNEAQ (reference sequence). The V and J ends lost 3 bases and 3 bases respectively, with 15 bases between them. The CDR3 length is 15 residues.

The chain is built from TRBV7-9 and TRBJ1-1; 10 bases map to TRBD1. The CDR3 is made up of 13 amino acids. Germline V gives CDR1 SEHNR, CDR2 FQNEAQ (reference sequence). V shed 5 bases and J 7 bases; nucleotides not matched to a gene: 4. The chain's CDR3 is CASSQTGGGEAFF. Here the CDR3 DNA reads TGTGCCAGCAGCCAGACAGGGGGCGGTGAAGCTTTCTTT.

J is TRBJ1-1 and V is TRBV7-2; D is ambiguous. Germline assignment: CDR1 SGHTA and CDR2 FQGNSA. With 4 bases removed from V and 7 bases from J, the gap between germline ends came to 16 bases. This CDR3 is built from 14 residues. CDR3 protein: CASSSPFRPGEAFF. CDR3 bases: TGTGCCAGCAGCTCCCCGTTCCGTCCCGGTGAAGCTTTCTTT. Drawing the rest from reference TRBV7-2 and TRBJ1-1, the complete variable domain is GAGVSQSPSNKVTEKGKDVELRCDPISGHTALYWYRQSLGQGLEFLIYFQGNSAPDKSGLPSDRFSAERTGGSVSTLTIQRTQQEDSAVYLCASSSPFRPGEAFFGQGTRLTVV.

The chain carries TRBV11-2 and TRBJ2-2; TRBD2 might be the D (5 bases). The V end lost 10 bases, the J end lost 1 base, and 13 bases lay between the germline ends. The CDR3 loop spans 14 amino acids. The germline V gene encodes CDR1 SGHAT and CDR2 FQNNGV. The CDR3 sequence: CATSDGVNTGELFF. DNA of the CDR3: TGTGCCACTTCCGACGGGGTGAACACCGGGGAGCTGTTTTTT.

The CDR3 DNA reads TGTGCCAGCAGCTTAATGGGGGGGCCGAACACTGAAGCTTTCTTT. Amino acid sequence: CASSLMGGPNTEAFF. The chain links TRBV11-2 to TRBJ1-1; D is perhaps TRBD1 (6 bases). V shed 2 bases and J shed 1 base, with 11 bases lying between them. Germline V gene sequence: CDR1 SGHAT, CDR2 FQNNGV. The CDR3 has 15 residues.

The chain links TRBV6-5 to TRBJ1-1, with D possibly matching TRBD1 (6 bases). The CDR3 extends over 14 amino acids. Germline-derived CDR1 and CDR2 are MNHEY and SVGAGI. Trimming took off 7 bases at V and 3 bases at J, with 15 bases between the two ends. The CDR3 spells CASINRVRDTEAFF. The CDR3 nucleotides are TGTGCCAGCATCAACAGGGTGAGGGACACTGAAGCTTTCTTT.

The genes are TRBV5-6 and TRBJ1-2; D perhaps matches TRBD1 (5 bases). This CDR3 contains 17 residues. CDR1 is SGHDT and CDR2 is YYEEEE in the germline V gene. Between the trimmed V and J ends, which lost 0 bases and 3 bases, there was a span of 18 bases. CDR3: CASSLARGDKVDYGYTF. CDR3 bases: TGTGCCAGCAGCTTGGCCCGGGGGGATAAGGTGGACTATGGCTACACCTTC.

This rearrangement joins TRBV2 to TRBJ1-5, with D maybe TRBD1 (5 bases). CDR1 is SNHLY, CDR2 FYNNEI, per germline. V dropped 1 base and J dropped 2 bases, with 12 bases sitting between them. The length of the CDR3 is 16 residues. As DNA, the CDR3 is TGTGCCAGCAGTGAAGGGGCCAGGGCTGGCAATCAGCCCCAGCATTTT. Encoded protein: CASSEGARAGNQPQHF.

This clone was counted only a few times. The V call is TRBV19, the J call TRBJ2-7, with a tentative D call TRBD1 (5 bases). The CDR3 contains 15 residues. V was shortened by 2 bases and J by 3 bases, with 14 bases between the two germline ends. Per germline, CDR1 LNHDA and CDR2 SQIVND (reference sequence). In DNA form, the CDR3 reads TGTGCCAGTAGTATACGGCAGGGTGGAATCTACGAGCAGTACTTC. Amino acids: CASSIRQGGIYEQYF.

The V gene is TRBV18, the J gene TRBJ2-1; a weak D match, TRBD2 (6 bases). Germline lookup yields CDR1 KGHSH and CDR2 LQKENI. The CDR3 length is 16 residues. Trimming took off 3 bases at V and 0 bases at J, with 12 bases between the two ends. As DNA, the CDR3 is TGTGCCAGCTCACCCGGTGGGGGGAGCTCCTACAATGAGCAGTTCTTC. Its protein product is CASSPGGGSSYNEQFF.

V is TRBV6-5 and J is TRBJ2-7; a possible D gene is TRBD2 (5 bases). The CDR3 spans 14 residues. V was trimmed by 5 bases and J by 2 bases, leaving 13 bases between them. CDR1 is MNHEY and CDR2 is SVGAGI in the germline V gene. The CDR3: CASSSQWGAYEQYF. The DNA for the CDR3 is TGTGCCAGCAGTAGTCAATGGGGAGCCTACGAGCAGTACTTC.

The V gene is TRBV6-5, the J gene TRBJ2-2; possible D gene TRBD2, 6 bases. Germline V gene sequence: CDR1 MNHEY, CDR2 SVGAGI. The CDR3 loop spans 14 amino acids. The V gene lost 7 bases and the J gene lost 1 base, with 10 bases spanning the gap. This chain's CDR3 is CASKGLMNTGELFF. The CDR3 DNA is TGTGCCAGCAAGGGACTCATGAACACCGGGGAGCTGTTTTTT.

J is TRBJ1-2 and V is TRBV6-5; D remains unclear. The V gene lost 5 bases and the J gene lost 8 bases, with 15 bases spanning the gap. Germline lookup yields CDR1 MNHEY and CDR2 SVGAGI. CDR3 length: 13 residues. The CDR3 is CASSTEGVYGYTF. The CDR3 nucleotides read TGTGCCAGCAGTACAGAGGGAGTGTACGGCTACACCTTC.

The rearrangement joins TRBV6-2 or TRBV6-3 to TRBJ1-6; D not resolved. CDR1 and CDR2 from the germline V gene are MNHEY and SVGEGT. This CDR3 is built from 11 residues. V was trimmed by 6 bases and J by 11 bases, leaving 8 bases between them. The CDR3 here is CASSRGAPLHF. The DNA for the CDR3 is TGTGCCAGCAGCCGAGGAGCACCCCTCCACTTT.

The chain employs TRBV3-1 (or the pseudogene TRBV3-2) and TRBJ2-1; D not certain. V was trimmed by 3 bases and J by 5 bases, leaving 5 bases between them. CDR3 size: 12 residues. In germline, CDR1 is LGHDT, CDR2 YNNKEL (reference sequence). This CDR3 reads CASSHSNNEQFF. CDR3 coding DNA: TGTGCCAGCAGCCATTCTAACAATGAGCAGTTCTTC.

The chain joins TRBV6-5 to TRBJ2-7, with 11 bases aligning to TRBD1. CDR1 and CDR2 (germline): MNHEY, SVGAGI. The ends lost 6 bases at V and 4 bases at J; junction bases unmatched: 5. This CDR3 has 14 residues. CDR3 loop: CASRKGQGGYEQYF. The CDR3 DNA is TGTGCCAGCAGGAAGGGACAGGGGGGATACGAGCAGTACTTC.

This chain links TRBV5-1 with TRBJ2-7; D perhaps matches TRBD2 (6 bases). Deletions cut 3 bases from V and 5 bases from J, with 15 bases between. The germline CDR1 and CDR2 sequences are SGHRS and YFSETQ. This CDR3 is 14 amino acids long. CDR3 loop: CASSWPGGPNEQYF. The CDR3 DNA reads TGCGCCAGCAGCTGGCCCGGAGGGCCAAACGAGCAGTACTTC. The variable domain in full, with the rest retrieved from reference TRBV5-1 and TRBJ2-7, is KAGVTQTPRYLIKTRGQQVTLSCSPISGHRSVSWYQQTPGQGLQFLFEYFSETQRNKGNFPGRFSGRQFSNSRSEMNVSTLELGDSALYLCASSWPGGPNEQYFGPGTRLTVT.

This clone appeared a few times. V gene TRBV7-9 combines with J gene TRBJ1-4; D remains unclear. V shed 5 bases and J shed 5 bases, with 15 bases lying between them. The V gene's germline CDR1 is SEHNR and CDR2 FQNEAQ (reference sequence). This CDR3 has 15 amino acids. CDR3 in amino acids: CASSPVPLPNEKLFF. The CDR3 coding sequence is TGTGCCAGCAGCCCTGTCCCCCTACCCAATGAAAAACTGTTTTTT. Complete variable domain (other parts from reference TRBV7-9 and TRBJ1-4): DTGVSQNPRHKITKRGQNVTFRCDPISEHNRLYWYRQTLGQGPEFLTYFQNEAQLEKSRLLSDRFSAERPKGSFSTLEIQRTEQGDSAMYLCASSPVPLPNEKLFFGSGTQLSVL.